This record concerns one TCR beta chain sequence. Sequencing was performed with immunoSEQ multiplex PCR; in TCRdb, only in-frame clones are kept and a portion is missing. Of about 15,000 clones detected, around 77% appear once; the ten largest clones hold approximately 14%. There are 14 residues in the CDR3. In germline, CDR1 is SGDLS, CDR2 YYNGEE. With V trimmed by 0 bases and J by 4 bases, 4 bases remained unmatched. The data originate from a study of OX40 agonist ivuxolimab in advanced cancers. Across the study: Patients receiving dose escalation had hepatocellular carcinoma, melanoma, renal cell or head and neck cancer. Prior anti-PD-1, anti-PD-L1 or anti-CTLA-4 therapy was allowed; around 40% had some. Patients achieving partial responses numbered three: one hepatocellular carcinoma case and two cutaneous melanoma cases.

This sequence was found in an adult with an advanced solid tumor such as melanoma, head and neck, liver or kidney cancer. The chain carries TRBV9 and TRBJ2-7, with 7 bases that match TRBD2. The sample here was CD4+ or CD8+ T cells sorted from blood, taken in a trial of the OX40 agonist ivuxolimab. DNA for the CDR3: TGTGCCAGCAGCGTAGAAGGGGAGGGGTACGAGCAGTACTTC. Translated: CASSVEGEGYEQYF.